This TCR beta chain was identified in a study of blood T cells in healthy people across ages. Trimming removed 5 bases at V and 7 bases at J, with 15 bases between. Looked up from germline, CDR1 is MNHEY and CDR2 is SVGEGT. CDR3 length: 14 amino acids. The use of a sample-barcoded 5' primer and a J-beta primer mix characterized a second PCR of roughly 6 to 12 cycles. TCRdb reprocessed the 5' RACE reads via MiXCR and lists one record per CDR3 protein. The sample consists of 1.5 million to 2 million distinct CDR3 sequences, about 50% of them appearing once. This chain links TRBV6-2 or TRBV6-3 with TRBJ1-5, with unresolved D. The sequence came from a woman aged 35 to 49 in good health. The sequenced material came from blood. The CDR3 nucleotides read TGTGCCAGCAGTCCCCTAGGGAGGGCCCAGCCCCAGCATTTT. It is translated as CASSPLGRAQPQHF.